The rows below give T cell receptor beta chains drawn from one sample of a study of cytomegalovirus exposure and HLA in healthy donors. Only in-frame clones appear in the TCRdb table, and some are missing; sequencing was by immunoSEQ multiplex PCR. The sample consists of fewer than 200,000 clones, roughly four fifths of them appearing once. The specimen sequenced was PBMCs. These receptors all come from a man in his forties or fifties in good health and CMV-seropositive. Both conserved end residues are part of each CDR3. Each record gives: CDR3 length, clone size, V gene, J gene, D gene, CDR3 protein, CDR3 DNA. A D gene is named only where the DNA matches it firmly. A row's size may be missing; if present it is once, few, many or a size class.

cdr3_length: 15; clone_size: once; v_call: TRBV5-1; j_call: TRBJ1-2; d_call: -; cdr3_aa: CASSLFVGENYGYTF; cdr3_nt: TGCGCCAGCAGCCTATTCGTCGGAGAAAACTATGGCTACACCTTC
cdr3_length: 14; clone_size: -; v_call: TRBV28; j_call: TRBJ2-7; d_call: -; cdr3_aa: CASSSSQGRYEQYF; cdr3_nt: TGTGCCAGCAGTTCGTCTCAGGGCCGCTACGAGCAGTACTTC
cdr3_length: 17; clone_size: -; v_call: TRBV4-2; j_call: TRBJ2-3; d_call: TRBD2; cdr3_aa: CASSPTSGGGSADTQYF; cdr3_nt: TGTGCCAGCAGCCCCACTAGCGGGGGGGGGTCCGCAGATACGCAGTATTTT
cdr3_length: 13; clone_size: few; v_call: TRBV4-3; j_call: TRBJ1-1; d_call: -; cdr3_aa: CASSQDYNTEAFF; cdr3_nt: TGCGCCAGCAGCCAAGACTACAACACTGAAGCTTTCTTT
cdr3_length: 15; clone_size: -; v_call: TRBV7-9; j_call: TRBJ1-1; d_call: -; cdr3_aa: CASSFTVIGTSEAFF; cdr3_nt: TGTGCCAGCAGCTTTACCGTGATCGGCACTAGTGAAGCTTTCTTT
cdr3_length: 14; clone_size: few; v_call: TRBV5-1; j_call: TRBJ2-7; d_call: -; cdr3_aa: CASSLEDNSYEQYF; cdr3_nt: TGCGCCAGCAGCTTGGAGGACAACTCCTACGAGCAGTACTTC
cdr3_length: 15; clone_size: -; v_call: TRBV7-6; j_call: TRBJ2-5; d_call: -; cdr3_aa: CASSLAQGWEETQYF; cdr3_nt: TGTGCCAGCAGCTTGGCTCAGGGGTGGGAAGAGACCCAGTACTTC
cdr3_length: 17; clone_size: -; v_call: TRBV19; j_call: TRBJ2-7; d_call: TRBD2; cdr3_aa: CASSIRTSGSYSYEQYF; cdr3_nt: TGTGCCAGTAGTATTAGGACTAGCGGGAGTTATTCGTACGAGCAGTACTTC
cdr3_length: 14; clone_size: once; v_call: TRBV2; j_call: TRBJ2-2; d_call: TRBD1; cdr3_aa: CASYRDRGTGELFF; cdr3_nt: TGTGCCAGCTACCGGGACAGGGGGACCGGGGAGCTGTTTTTT
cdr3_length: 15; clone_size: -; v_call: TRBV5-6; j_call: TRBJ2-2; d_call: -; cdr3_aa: CASSLMISGTGELFF; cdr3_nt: TGTGCCAGCAGCTTGATGATATCGGGGACCGGGGAGCTGTTTTTT
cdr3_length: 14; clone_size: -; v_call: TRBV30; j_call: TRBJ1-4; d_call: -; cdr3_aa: CAWRDGRGVEKLFF; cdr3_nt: TGTGCCTGGAGAGATGGCAGGGGAGTTGAAAAACTGTTTTTT
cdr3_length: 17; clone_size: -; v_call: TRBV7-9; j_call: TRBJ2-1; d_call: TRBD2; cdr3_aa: CSSSLGTSGRGGNEQFF; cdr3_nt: TGTTCCAGCAGCCTGGGGACTAGCGGGAGGGGGGGCAATGAGCAGTTCTTC
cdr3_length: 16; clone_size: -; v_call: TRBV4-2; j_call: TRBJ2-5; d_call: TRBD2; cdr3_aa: CASSQEGEGKEETQYF; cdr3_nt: TGTGCCAGCAGCCAAGAAGGGGAGGGTAAGGAAGAGACCCAGTACTTC
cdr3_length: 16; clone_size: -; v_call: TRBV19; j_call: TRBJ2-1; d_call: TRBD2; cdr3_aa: CASSRGRVRKVNEQFF; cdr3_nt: TGTGCCAGTAGTAGGGGGAGGGTCCGGAAAGTCAATGAGCAGTTCTTC
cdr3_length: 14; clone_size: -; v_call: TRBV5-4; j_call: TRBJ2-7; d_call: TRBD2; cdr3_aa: CASSSGLAGYEQYF; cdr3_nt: TGTGCCAGCAGCAGCGGACTAGCAGGATACGAGCAGTACTTC
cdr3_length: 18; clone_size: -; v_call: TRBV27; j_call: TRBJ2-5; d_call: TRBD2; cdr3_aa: CASSLSPRLAGGGETQYF; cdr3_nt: TGTGCCAGCAGTTTATCCCCCAGACTAGCGGGAGGGGGGGAGACCCAGTACTTC
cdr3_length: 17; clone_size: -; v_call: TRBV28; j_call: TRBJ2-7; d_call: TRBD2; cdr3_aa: CASSPPGLAGVKNEQYF; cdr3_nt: TGTGCCAGCAGTCCCCCGGGACTAGCGGGAGTAAAGAACGAGCAGTACTTC
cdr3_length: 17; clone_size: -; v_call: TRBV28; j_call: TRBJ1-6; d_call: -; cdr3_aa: CASTTSEGLAYNSPLHF; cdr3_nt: TGTGCCAGCACCACCTCTGAGGGCTTAGCCTATAATTCACCCCTCCACTTT
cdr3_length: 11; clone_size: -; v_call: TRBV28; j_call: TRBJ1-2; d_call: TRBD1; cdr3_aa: CASSTDRVHTF; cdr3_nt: TGTGCCAGCAGTACCGACAGGGTCCACACCTTC
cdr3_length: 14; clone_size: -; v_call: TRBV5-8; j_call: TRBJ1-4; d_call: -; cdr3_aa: CASSTAEGYEKLFF; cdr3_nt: TGTGCCAGCAGCACTGCCGAGGGCTACGAAAAACTGTTTTTT
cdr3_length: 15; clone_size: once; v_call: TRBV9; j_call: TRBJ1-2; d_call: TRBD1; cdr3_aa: CASSVGDSLSYGYTF; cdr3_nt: TGTGCCAGCAGCGTAGGGGACAGCCTATCCTATGGCTACACCTTC
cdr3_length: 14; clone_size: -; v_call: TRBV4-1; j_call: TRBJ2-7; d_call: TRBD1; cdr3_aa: CASSQGDSSYEQYF; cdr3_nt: TGCGCCAGCAGCCAAGGGGACAGCTCCTACGAGCAGTACTTC